This T cell receptor beta chain is drawn from a study of T cells in Graves' hyperthyroidism and ophthalmopathy. Stable hyperthyroidism: no ophthalmopathy progression over 18 months of follow-up. The junction had 6 bases not matched to a gene; V was cut back by 4 bases and J by 3 bases. Germline CDR1 and CDR2: SQVTM and ANQGSEA. This CDR3 contains 15 residues. RNA transcripts served as the template for amplifying TCR beta CDR3 regions. The TCR CDR3 was amplified in a first-round RT-PCR using the HTBI primer set. TCRdb reanalysed the multiplex PCR reads using MiXCR and keeps one entry per CDR3 protein. The profile covers some 510,000 distinct CDR3 sequences, with around 45% appearing a single time and just over 8% taken by the ten largest.

The TCR was taken from a woman aged 18-29 years with Graves' hyperthyroidism. The rearrangement joins TRBV29-1 to TRBJ2-7, with 13 bases aligning to TRBD2. What was sequenced was peripheral blood or thyroid tissue (not recorded which). The chain's CDR3 is CSVVRTSGSIYEQYF. In nucleotides, the CDR3 is TGCAGCGTTGTCAGGACTAGCGGGAGCATCTACGAGCAGTACTTC.